Listed below are T cell receptor beta chains from one sample, sequenced in a study of blood T cell repertoires in COVID-19. The table came from immunoSEQ multiplex PCR; TCRdb's copy has only in-frame clones and leaves some out. The sample records about 220,000 clones, roughly 85% being singletons. Material for sequencing was PBMCs or T cells enriched from blood (not recorded which). These receptors originate from a woman aged 45 to 65 who had been exposed to COVID-19. Each CDR3 is given with its conserved first and last residue. Each record gives: J gene, clone size, V gene, D gene, CDR3 DNA, CDR3 protein. D genes are given only for firm matches. Rows give clone size only sometimes, using once, few, many, or a class for an expanded clone.

>TRBJ1-3|NA|TRBV18|TRBD1
TGTGCCAGCTCACCACCCGACAGGGCGAAAAACACCATATATTTT
CASSPPDRAKNTIYF
>TRBJ2-6|NA|TRBV19|NA
TGTGCCAGTAGTACCCGACAGGTCCCTGGGGCCAACGTCCTGACTTTC
CASSTRQVPGANVLTF
>TRBJ1-2|NA|TRBV7-9|NA
TGTGCCAGCAGCTTAGATCCGGGACATTTTGGCTACACCTTC
CASSLDPGHFGYTF
>TRBJ2-3|NA|TRBV10-3|NA
TGTGCCATCAGTGACCAACTAATGGGGGCCCCTACAGATACGCAGTATTTT
CAISDQLMGAPTDTQYF
>TRBJ2-3|NA|TRBV19|NA
TGTGCCAGTAAATCAGGGGGGGATACGCAGTATTTT
CASKSGGDTQYF
>TRBJ2-4|NA|TRBV11-2|NA
TGTGCCAGCAGCTTGGAGGGCGGGTTGGCCAAAAACATTCAGTACTTC
CASSLEGGLAKNIQYF
>TRBJ1-3|NA|TRBV11-2|TRBD1
TGTGCCAGCAGCTCAACAGGGGCTGGAAACACCATATATTTT
CASSSTGAGNTIYF
>TRBJ1-1|NA|TRBV29-1|TRBD1
TGCAGCGTTTTCGACAGGGATTCACCTGAAGCTTTCTTT
CSVFDRDSPEAFF
>TRBJ1-5|many|TRBV4-3|TRBD1
TGCGCCAGCAGCCAAGATCAAGGACAGGGCTTTCAGCCCCAGCATTTT
CASSQDQGQGFQPQHF
>TRBJ1-1|few|TRBV11-3|TRBD1
TGTGCCAGCAGCTCCCTCCCGGACAGGGTTTATACTGAAGCTTTCTTT
CASSSLPDRVYTEAFF
>TRBJ1-2|NA|TRBV7-9|NA
TGTGCCAGCAGCTTAGTTAGTTTTCGGGGCTACACCTTC
CASSLVSFRGYTF
>TRBJ2-2|NA|TRBV10-1|TRBD1
TGCGCCAGCAATACCACAGGGGGAGTAACCGGGGAGCTGTTTTTT
CASNTTGGVTGELFF
>TRBJ1-5|NA|TRBV5-6|NA
TGTGCCAGCAGCTTGGGACAGCTCGCTGGGCCCCAGCATTTT
CASSLGQLAGPQHF
>TRBJ2-2|NA|TRBV7-9|TRBD1
TGTGCCAGCAGCCCATGGACAGGGGGCACGTCCGGGGAGCTGTTTTTT
CASSPWTGGTSGELFF
>TRBJ1-2|NA|TRBV10-3|TRBD1
TGTGCCATCCTCGGACAGGGGGCTAACTATGGCTACACCTTC
CAILGQGANYGYTF
>TRBJ1-2|NA|TRBV7-9|NA
TGTGCCAGCAAGGGGAACTATGGCTACACCTTC
CASKGNYGYTF